This section outlines one TCR beta chain sequence together with its context. The source of the sample is a study of CD8 T cells in Susac syndrome. CDR3 length equals 16 residues. Germline loops: CDR1 MDHEN, CDR2 SYDVKM. J was trimmed by 3 bases and V by 7 bases; bases with no gene match: 14. Random hexamers were used to reverse transcribe an amount of 0.5 to 1 ug RNA. The CDR3 of TCR beta was amplified by immunoSEQ multiplex PCR across 54 Vbeta and 13 Jbeta. One entry per CDR3 protein, called by TCRdb with MiXCR from the immunoSEQ multiplex PCR reads. The sample consists of about 49,000 distinct CDR3 sequences, over 85% of them appearing once. High-throughput TCR beta sequencing covered peripheral CD8+ and CD4+ T cells. Controls were drawn from healthy donors and were matched for age and sex. In contrast to the negatively isolated CD8+ and CD4+ T cells, TEMRA cells were FACS-enriched.

Material: CD8+ T cells from PBMCs. The origin of this receptor is a human donor in good health. V gene TRBV28 combines with J gene TRBJ2-5; TRBD1 agrees at 7 bases. The CDR3 region has the DNA TGTGCCAGCACTACGCACTCGGACAGGCCTGAAGAGACCCAGTACTTC. Translated: CASTTHSDRPEETQYF. The variable domain in full, with the rest retrieved from reference TRBV28 and TRBJ2-5, is DVKVTQSSRYLVKRTGEKVFLECVQDMDHENMFWYRQDPGLGLRLIYFSYDVKMKEKGDIPEGYSVSREKKERFSLILESASTNQTSMYLCASTTHSDRPEETQYFGPGTRLLVL.